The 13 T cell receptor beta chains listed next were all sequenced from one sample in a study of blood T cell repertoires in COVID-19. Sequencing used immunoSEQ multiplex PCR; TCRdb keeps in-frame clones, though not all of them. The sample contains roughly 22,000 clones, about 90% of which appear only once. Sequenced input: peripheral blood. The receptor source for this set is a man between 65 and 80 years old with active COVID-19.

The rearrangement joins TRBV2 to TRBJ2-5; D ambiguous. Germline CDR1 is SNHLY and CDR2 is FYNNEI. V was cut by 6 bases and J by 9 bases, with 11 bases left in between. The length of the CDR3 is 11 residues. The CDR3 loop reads CASSFRQPQYF. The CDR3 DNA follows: TGTGCCAGCAGCTTCAGGCAGCCCCAGTACTTC.

CDR3 loop: CASSFGLADSYEQYF. The CDR3 DNA is TGTGCCAGCAGTTTTGGGTTAGCGGATTCCTACGAGCAGTACTTC. V is TRBV28 and J is TRBJ2-7; a weak D match, TRBD2 (6 bases). CDR3 length: 15 amino acids. Germline V lookup: CDR1 MDHEN, CDR2 SYDVKM. V was clipped by 3 bases and J by 1 base, with 13 bases between them.

This chain's CDR3 is CASRPGEETQYF. The CDR3 DNA reads as TGTGCCAGCAGACCAGGCGAAGAGACCCAGTACTTC. The rearrangement joins TRBV2 to TRBJ2-5, with no clear D. The V and J ends lost 6 bases and 3 bases respectively, with 8 bases between them. In germline, CDR1 is SNHLY, CDR2 FYNNEI. This CDR3 is 12 amino acids long.

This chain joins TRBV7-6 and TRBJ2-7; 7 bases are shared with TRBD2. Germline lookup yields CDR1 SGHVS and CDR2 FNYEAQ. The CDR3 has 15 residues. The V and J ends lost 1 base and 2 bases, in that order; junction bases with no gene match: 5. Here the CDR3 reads CASSLGSGTTYEQYF. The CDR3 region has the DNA TGTGCCAGCAGCTTAGGGAGCGGGACGACCTACGAGCAGTACTTC.

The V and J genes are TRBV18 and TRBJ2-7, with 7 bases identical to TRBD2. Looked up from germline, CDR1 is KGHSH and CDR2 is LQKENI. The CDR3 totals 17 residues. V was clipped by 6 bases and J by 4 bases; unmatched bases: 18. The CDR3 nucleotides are TGTGCCAGCTCCTCCTCGATCCCCCGGCGCGGGGGATACGAGCAGTACTTC. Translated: CASSSSIPRRGGYEQYF.

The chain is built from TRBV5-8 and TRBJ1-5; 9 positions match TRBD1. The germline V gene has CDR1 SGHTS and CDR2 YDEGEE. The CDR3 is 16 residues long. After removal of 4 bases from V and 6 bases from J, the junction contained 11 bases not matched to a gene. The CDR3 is CASSKNRGQVGQPQHF. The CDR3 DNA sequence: TGTGCCAGCAGCAAAAACAGGGGGCAAGTCGGTCAGCCCCAGCATTTT.

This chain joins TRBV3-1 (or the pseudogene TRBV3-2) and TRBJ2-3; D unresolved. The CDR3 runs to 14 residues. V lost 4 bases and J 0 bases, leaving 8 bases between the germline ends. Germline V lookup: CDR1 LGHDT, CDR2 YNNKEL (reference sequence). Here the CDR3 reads CASSRGSSTDTQYF. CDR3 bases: TGTGCCAGCAGCCGAGGATCTAGCACAGATACGCAGTATTTT.

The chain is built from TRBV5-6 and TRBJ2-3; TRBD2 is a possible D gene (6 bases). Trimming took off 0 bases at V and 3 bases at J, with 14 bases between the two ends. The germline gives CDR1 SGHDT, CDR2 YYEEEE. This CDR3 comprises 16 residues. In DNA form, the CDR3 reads TGTGCCAGCAGCTTGGTATTTAGCGGCTCTACAGATACGCAGTATTTT. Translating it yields CASSLVFSGSTDTQYF.

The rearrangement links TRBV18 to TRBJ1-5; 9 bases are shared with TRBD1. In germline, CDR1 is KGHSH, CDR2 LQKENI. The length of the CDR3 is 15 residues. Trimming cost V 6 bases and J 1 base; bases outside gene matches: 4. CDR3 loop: CASSGQGQSNQPQHF. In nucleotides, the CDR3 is TGTGCCAGCTCGGGACAGGGTCAAAGCAATCAGCCCCAGCATTTT.

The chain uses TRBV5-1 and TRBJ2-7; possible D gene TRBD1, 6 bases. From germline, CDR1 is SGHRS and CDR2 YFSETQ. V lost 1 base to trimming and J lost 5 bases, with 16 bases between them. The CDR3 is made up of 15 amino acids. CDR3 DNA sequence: TGCGCCAGCAGCTTGACCTGGGACAAAAGAGACGAGCAGTACTTC. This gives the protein CASSLTWDKRDEQYF.

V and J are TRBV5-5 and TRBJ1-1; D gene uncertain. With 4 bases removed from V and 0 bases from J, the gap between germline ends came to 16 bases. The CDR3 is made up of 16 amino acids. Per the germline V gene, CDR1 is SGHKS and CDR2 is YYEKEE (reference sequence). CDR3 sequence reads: CASSPVSDFLNTEAFF. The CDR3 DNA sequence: TGTGCCAGCAGCCCTGTTTCCGACTTCTTGAACACTGAAGCTTTCTTT.

This CDR3 is CATKPQFNTGELFF. In DNA, the CDR3 is TGTGCCACCAAGCCTCAATTTAACACCGGGGAGCTGTTTTTT. The chain combines TRBV15 with TRBJ2-2; D is unclear. The V and J ends lost 7 bases and 2 bases respectively, with 11 bases between them. The CDR3 covers 14 residues. Looked up from germline, CDR1 is LNHNV and CDR2 is YYDKDF (reference sequence).

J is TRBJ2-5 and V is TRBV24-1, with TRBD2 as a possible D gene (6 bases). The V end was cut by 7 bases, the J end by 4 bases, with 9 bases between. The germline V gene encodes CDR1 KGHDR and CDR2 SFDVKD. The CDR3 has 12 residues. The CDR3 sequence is CATSVGGETQYF. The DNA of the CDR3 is TGTGCCACCAGCGTGGGGGGAGAGACCCAGTACTTC.